This T cell receptor (beta chain) was captured in a study of blood T cell repertoires in COVID-19 (dated by TCRdb to 2020 to 2021). Broadly, across the study: Samples covering the acute and convalescent phases of COVID-19 were provided by collaborators in the United States, Italy and Spain. The material from the prospective study consisted of cDNA or gDNA derived from T cells, B-cell-depleted T cells, or PBMCs. The dataset comprised deeply sampled blood TCRbeta repertoires from subjects exposed to, actively infected with, or recovered from COVID-19. A freely available public database, intended as a resource for researchers studying the immune response to SARS-CoV-2, is where the repertoires were released. Samples were obtained from the ongoing ImmuneRACE study (first 160 participants) and from 1,254 subjects provided by 6 global collaborators. Sample metadata almost always included a de-identified subject ID, COVID-19 status, age in years and sex. Where HLA class I and class II types were available, the types were taken from metadata supplied by the sample provider, not from assay-based typing.

Whole blood was collected in K2EDTA tubes by collaborating institutions according to the institutions' own protocols. For TCRbeta analysis, collaborators shipped samples in one of three forms: frozen whole blood, isolated PBMCs, or DNA extracted from either of those sample types. Regarding this clone: There is no known antigen for this receptor. No much larger clone exists at a distance of one base, and base qualities are not known.

V loses 6 bases at its end and J loses 4 bases; junction bases beyond the gene matches: 9. Spanning cysteine to phenylalanine, the CDR3 consists of 16 amino acids. Left in the record is the CDR3 DNA by itself, 48 bases read in frame from the first base. According to the germline V gene (reference sequence), CDR1 reads MNHEY and CDR2 reads SMNVEV. TCRbeta CDR3 regions were amplified from genomic DNA by means of the immunoSEQ Assay, a bias-controlled multiplex PCR. The authors' pipeline ran thus. Within the assay, amplification of reference gene primers was used to estimate how many nucleated cells each sample contained. To quantify the absolute abundance of each unique TCRbeta CDR3 rearrangement, sequence reads were collapsed and filtered. For each sample, productive Simpson clonality was calculated by taking the square root of Simpson's diversity index across productive rearrangements. What TCRdb holds here is the immuneACCESS table cut down to in-frame rearrangements. Part of the clones is not present; checked against another copy, under half of the missing clones reflect an unresolved V gene, and the others are unexplained. The V and J calls and clone size are taken from that table; D and trimming were inferred from the DNA. The sample yields about 47,000 clones; around 84% were counted once. The top ten hold around 1.5% of the sample.

General study outcomes and caveats: Clinical and demographic metadata were provided uncurated, with the amount varying by source and participant.

The V gene is TRBV27 and the J gene is TRBJ1-4; 9 of the junction bases match TRBD1. Sequencing was done on a sample of peripheral blood. This TCR came from a man aged 50 or older with acute or convalescent COVID-19. The CDR3 protein is CASRKGQGSFNEKLFF. The nucleotide sequence is TGTGCCAGCAGAAAAGGACAGGGGAGTTTTAATGAAAAACTGTTTTTT.